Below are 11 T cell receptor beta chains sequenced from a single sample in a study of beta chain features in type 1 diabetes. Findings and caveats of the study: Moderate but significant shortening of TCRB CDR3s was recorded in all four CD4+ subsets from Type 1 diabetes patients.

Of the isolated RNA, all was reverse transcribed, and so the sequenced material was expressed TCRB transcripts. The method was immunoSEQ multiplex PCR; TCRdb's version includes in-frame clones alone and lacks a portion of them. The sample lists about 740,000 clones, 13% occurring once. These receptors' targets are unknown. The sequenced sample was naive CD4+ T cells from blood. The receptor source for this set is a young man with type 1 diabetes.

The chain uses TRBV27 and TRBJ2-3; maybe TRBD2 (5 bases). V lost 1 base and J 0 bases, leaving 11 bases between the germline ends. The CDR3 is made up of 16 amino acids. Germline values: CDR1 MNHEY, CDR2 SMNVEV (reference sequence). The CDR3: CASSLWASWSTDTQYF. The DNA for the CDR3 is TGTGCCAGCAGTTTATGGGCTAGCTGGAGCACAGATACGCAGTATTTT.

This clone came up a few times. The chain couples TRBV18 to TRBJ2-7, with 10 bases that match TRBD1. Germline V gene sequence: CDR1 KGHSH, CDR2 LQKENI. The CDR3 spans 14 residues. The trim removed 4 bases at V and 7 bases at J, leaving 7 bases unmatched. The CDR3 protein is CASSRRDRGTEQYF. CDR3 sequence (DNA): TGTGCCAGCTCACGCCGGGACAGGGGTACTGAGCAGTACTTC.

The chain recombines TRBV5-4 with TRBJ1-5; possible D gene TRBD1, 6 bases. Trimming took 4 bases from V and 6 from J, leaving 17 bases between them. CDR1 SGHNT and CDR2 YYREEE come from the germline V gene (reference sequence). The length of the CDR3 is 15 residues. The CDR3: CASSQQGNFGQPQHF. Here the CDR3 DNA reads TGTGCCAGCAGCCAACAGGGTAACTTTGGTCAGCCCCAGCATTTT.

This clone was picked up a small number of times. CDR3 DNA sequence: TGTGCCAGCAGCTTGCGAACAGCGGGAAACTACTACGAGCAGTACTTC. It translates to CASSLRTAGNYYEQYF. This chain connects TRBV7-9 to TRBJ2-7; 7 bases match TRBD2. This CDR3 spans 16 amino acids. The ends lost 3 bases at V and 3 bases at J; junction bases unmatched: 11. Germline loops: CDR1 SEHNR, CDR2 FQNEAQ (reference sequence). The whole variable domain, remainder taken from reference TRBV7-9 and TRBJ2-7, is DTGVSQNPRHKITKRGQNVTFRCDPISEHNRLYWYRQTLGQGPEFLTYFQNEAQLEKSRLLSDRFSAERPKGSFSTLEIQRTEQGDSAMYLCASSLRTAGNYYEQYFGPGTRLTVT.

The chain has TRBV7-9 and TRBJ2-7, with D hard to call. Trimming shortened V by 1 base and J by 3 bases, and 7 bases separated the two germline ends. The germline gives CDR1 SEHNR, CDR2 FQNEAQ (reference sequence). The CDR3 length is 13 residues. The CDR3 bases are TGTGCCAGCAGCTTAGTACCGAACTACGAGCAGTACTTC. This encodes CASSLVPNYEQYF.

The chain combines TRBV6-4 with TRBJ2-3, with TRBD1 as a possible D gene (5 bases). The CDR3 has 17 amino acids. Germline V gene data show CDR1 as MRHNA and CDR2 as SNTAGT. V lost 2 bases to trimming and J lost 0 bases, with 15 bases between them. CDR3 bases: TGTGCCAGCAGTGACCCGAGACAGTTCACTAGCACAGATACGCAGTATTTT. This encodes CASSDPRQFTSTDTQYF.

In nucleotides, the CDR3 is TGTGCCAGCAACACCTGGACCAGGGAAGAGACCCAGTACTTC. It translates to CASNTWTREETQYF. V usage is TRBV6-1 and J usage is TRBJ2-5; tentative D call: TRBD1 (5 bases). The CDR3 runs 14 residues. Germline V CDR1 and CDR2: MNHNS, SASEGT. V dropped 7 bases and J dropped 3 bases, with 15 bases sitting between them.

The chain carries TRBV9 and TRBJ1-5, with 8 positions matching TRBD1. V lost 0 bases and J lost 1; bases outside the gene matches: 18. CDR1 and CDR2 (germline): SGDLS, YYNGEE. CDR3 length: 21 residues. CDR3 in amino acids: CASSVESSGQVGCKSNQPQHF. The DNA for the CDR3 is TGTGCCAGCAGCGTAGAATCCTCGGGACAGGTAGGATGTAAGAGCAATCAGCCCCAGCATTTT.

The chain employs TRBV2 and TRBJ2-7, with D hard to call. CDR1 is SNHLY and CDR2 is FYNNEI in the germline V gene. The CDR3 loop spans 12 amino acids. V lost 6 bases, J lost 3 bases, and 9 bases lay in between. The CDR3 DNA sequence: TGTGCCAGCAGCCGAGCCCTCTACGAGCAGTACTTC. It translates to CASSRALYEQYF.

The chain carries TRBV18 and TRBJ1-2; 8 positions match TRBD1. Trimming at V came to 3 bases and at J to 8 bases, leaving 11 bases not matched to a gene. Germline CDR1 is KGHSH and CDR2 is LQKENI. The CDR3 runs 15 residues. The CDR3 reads CASSPGQGYLWGYTF. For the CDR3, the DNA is TGTGCCAGCTCACCCGGACAGGGCTATCTATGGGGCTACACCTTC.

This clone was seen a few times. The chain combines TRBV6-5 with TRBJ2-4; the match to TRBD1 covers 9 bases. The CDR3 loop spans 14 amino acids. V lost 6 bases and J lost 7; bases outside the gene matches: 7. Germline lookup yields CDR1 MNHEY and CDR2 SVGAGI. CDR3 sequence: CASRWDREGNIQYF. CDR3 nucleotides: TGTGCCAGCAGATGGGACAGGGAAGGGAACATTCAGTACTTC.